This TCR beta chain came from a study of blood T cell repertoires in COVID-19. The protocol was immunoSEQ multiplex PCR, while the TCRdb copy is restricted to in-frame clones and leaves out a portion. The sample holds some 140,000 clones, about 79% seen once. CDR1 is SGDLS, CDR2 YYNGEE, per germline. Trimming at V came to 4 bases and at J to 2 bases, leaving 11 bases not matched to a gene. CDR3 length equals 16 residues. The rearrangement uses TRBV9 and TRBJ1-2, with TRBD1 matching 7 bases. The TCR sequence derives from a woman aged 55-70 years with acute or convalescent COVID-19. Material: peripheral blood. Here the CDR3 reads CASSLPRTGFNYGYTF. CDR3 in DNA: TGTGCCAGCAGCCTACCCCGGACAGGATTCAACTATGGCTACACCTTC.